What follows are 9 T cell receptor beta chains derived from one specimen sequenced in a study of blood T cell repertoires in COVID-19. Measured with immunoSEQ multiplex PCR; TCRdb has only the in-frame clones, and not every one. The profile covers tens of thousands of clones, with about three quarters appearing a single time and about 20% taken by the ten largest. Sequencing used peripheral blood. The origin of the receptors is a man aged 25-45 years with COVID-19, enrolled during active disease.

V gene TRBV19 combines with J gene TRBJ1-1; D remains unclear. Looked up from germline, CDR1 is LNHDA and CDR2 is SQIVND (reference sequence). Trimming pared 0 bases from V and 4 bases from J, leaving 6 bases between. The CDR3 runs 13 residues. In nucleotides, the CDR3 is TGTGCCAGTAGTATAGACGGGTCCACTGAAGCTTTCTTT. Translation gives CASSIDGSTEAFF. The whole variable domain, remainder taken from reference TRBV19 and TRBJ1-1, is DGGITQSPKYLFRKEGQNVTLSCEQNLNHDAMYWYRQDPGQGLRLIYYSQIVNDFQKGDIAEGYSVSREKKESFPLTVTSAQKNPTAFYLCASSIDGSTEAFFGQGTRLTVV.

CDR3 nucleotide sequence: TGTGCCAGCAGCCGTGGAGGTTCAGGGGCGCGTGAGCAGTACTTC. As protein: CASSRGGSGAREQYF. This sequence joins TRBV5-6 and TRBJ2-7; possible D gene TRBD1, 6 bases. V gave up 4 bases and J gave up 7 bases, with 21 bases separating them. Germline CDR1 SGHDT, CDR2 YYEEEE. CDR3 length: 15 residues.

The chain carries TRBV6-2 or TRBV6-3 and TRBJ1-1; the D is unclear. V dropped 2 bases and J dropped 5 bases, with 12 bases sitting between them. The CDR3 loop spans 14 amino acids. Germline V gene sequence: CDR1 MNHEY, CDR2 SVGEGT. CDR3 in amino acids: CASSYRGLWTEAFF. CDR3 sequence (DNA): TGTGCCAGCAGTTACCGAGGCCTGTGGACTGAAGCTTTCTTT.

The V and J genes are TRBV4-1 and TRBJ2-7; 12 positions agree with TRBD2. The ends lost 5 bases at V and 4 bases at J; junction bases unmatched: 6. The CDR3 sequence is 15 residues long. Germline CDR1 is MGHRA and CDR2 is YSYEKL. The CDR3 nucleotides read TGCGCCAGCAGCTCCCGACTAGCGGGAGCATACGAGCAGTACTTC. Translating it yields CASSSRLAGAYEQYF.

The V gene is TRBV30, the J gene TRBJ2-2, with 9 nucleotides matching TRBD1. The CDR3 has 14 amino acids. CDR1 is GTSNPN and CDR2 is SVGIG in the germline V gene (reference sequence). V shed 3 bases, J shed 6 bases, and the junction held 5 bases outside the gene matches. The CDR3 region has the DNA TGTGCCTGGAGAGGACAGGGGATGGCCGGGGAGCTGTTTTTT. This codes for CAWRGQGMAGELFF.

The rearrangement links TRBV28 to TRBJ2-6; 10 bases fit TRBD2. There are 17 residues in the CDR3. The J segment lost 3 bases and the V segment lost 4 bases, leaving 6 bases of the junction unmatched. Germline loops: CDR1 MDHEN, CDR2 SYDVKM. The CDR3 DNA reads as TGTGCCAGCAGTTCTAGCGGGAGAGAGGGTGGGGCCAACGTCCTGACTTTC. It is translated as CASSSSGREGGANVLTF.

The chain couples TRBV5-4 to TRBJ2-7, with D possibly being TRBD2 (6 bases). Germline loops: CDR1 SGHNT, CDR2 YYREEE (reference sequence). The CDR3 is 14 amino acids. V gave up 0 bases and J gave up 5 bases, with 12 bases separating them. The CDR3 reads CASSLVPGSHEQYF. DNA for the CDR3: TGTGCCAGCAGCTTGGTCCCCGGGAGCCACGAGCAGTACTTC.

The J gene is TRBJ1-1, the V gene TRBV18; TRBD1 might be the D (5 bases). The CDR3 is 13 amino acids. Trimming removed 6 bases at V and 3 bases at J, with 11 bases between. CDR1 is KGHSH and CDR2 is LQKENI in the germline V gene. The chain's CDR3 is CASSWGRDTEAFF. Here the CDR3 DNA reads TGTGCCAGCTCGTGGGGGAGGGACACTGAAGCTTTCTTT.

CDR3 protein: CASSFRAYYTDTQYF. The CDR3 nucleotides read TGTGCCAGCAGTTTCAGGGCCTACTACACAGATACGCAGTATTTT. The chain is built from TRBV28 and TRBJ2-3; D is possibly TRBD1 (5 bases). The length of the CDR3 is 15 residues. CDR1 and CDR2 from the germline V gene are MDHEN and SYDVKM. V lost 3 bases and J lost 2, with 12 bases in between.